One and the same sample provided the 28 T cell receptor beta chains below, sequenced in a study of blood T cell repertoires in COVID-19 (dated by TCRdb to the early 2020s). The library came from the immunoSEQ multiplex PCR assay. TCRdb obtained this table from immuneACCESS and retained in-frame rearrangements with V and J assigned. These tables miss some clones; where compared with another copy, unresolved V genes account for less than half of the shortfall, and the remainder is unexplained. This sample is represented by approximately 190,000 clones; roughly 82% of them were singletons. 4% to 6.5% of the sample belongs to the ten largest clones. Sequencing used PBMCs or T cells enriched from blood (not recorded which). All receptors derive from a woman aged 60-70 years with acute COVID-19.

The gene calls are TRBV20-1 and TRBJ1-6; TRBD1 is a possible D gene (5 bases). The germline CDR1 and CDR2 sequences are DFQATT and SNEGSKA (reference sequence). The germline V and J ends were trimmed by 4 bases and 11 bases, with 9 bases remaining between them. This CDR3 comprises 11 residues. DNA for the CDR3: TGCAGTGCTAATCCGGGGGCACCCCTCCACTTT. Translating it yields CSANPGAPLHF.

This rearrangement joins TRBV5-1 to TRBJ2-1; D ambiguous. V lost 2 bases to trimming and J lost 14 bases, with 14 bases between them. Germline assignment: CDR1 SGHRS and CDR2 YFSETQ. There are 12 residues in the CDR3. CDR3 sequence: CASSFKEVAKFF. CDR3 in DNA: TGCGCCAGCAGCTTTAAAGAGGTAGCAAAGTTCTTC.

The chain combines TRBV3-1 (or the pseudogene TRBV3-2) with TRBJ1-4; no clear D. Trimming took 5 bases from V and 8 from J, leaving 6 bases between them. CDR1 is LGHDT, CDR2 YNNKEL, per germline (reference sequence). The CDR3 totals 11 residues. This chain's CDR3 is CASSKSEKLFF. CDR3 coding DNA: TGTGCCAGCAGCAAAAGCGAAAAACTGTTTTTT.

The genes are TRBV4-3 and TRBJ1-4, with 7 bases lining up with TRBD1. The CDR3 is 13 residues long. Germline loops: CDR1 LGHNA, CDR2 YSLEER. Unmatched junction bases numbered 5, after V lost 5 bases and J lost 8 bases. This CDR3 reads CASSVSGGEKLFF. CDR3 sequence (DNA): TGCGCCAGCAGCGTGTCAGGGGGAGAAAAACTGTTTTTT.

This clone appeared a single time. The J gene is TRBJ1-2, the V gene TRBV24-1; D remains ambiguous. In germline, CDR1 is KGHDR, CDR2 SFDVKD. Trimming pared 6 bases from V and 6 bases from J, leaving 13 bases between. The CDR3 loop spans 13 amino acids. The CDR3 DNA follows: TGTGCCACCAGTTGGCAGGAGGGAGATGGCTACACCTTC. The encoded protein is CATSWQEGDGYTF.

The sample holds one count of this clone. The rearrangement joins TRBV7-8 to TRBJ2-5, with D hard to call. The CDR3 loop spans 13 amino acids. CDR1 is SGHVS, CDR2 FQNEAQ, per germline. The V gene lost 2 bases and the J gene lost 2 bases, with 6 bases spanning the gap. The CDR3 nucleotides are TGTGCCAGCAGCTTATTCAGACAAGAGACCCAGTACTTC. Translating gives CASSLFRQETQYF.

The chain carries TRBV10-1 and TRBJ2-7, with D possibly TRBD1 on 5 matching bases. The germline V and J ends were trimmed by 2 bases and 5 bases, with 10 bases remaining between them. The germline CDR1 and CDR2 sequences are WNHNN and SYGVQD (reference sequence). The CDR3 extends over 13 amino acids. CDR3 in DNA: TGCGCCAGCAGTGAGGAACAGGCCCACGAGCAGTACGTC. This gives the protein CASSEEQAHEQYV.

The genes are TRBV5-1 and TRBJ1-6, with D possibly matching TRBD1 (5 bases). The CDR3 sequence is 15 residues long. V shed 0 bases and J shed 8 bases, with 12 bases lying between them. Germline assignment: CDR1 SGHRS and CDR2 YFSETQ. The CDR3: CASSLGPGIDSPLHF. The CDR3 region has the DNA TGCGCCAGCAGCTTGGGGCCAGGGATAGATTCACCCCTCCACTTT.

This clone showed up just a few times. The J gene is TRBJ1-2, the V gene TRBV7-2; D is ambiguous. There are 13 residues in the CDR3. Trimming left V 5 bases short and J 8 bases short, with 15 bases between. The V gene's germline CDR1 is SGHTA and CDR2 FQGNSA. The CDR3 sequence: CASSPPERSGYTF. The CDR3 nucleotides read TGTGCCAGCAGCCCCCCTGAGAGAAGCGGCTACACCTTC.

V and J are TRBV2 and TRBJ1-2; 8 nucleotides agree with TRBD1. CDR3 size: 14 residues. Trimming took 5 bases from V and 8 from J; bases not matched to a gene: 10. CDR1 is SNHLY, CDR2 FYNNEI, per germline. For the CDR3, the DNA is TGTGCCAGCAGTTTGGGACAGGTCCTGGGGGGCTACACCTTC. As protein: CASSLGQVLGGYTF.

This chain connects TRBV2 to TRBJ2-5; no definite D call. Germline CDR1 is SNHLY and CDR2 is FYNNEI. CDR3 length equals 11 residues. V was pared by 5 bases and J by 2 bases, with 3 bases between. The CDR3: CASSPQETQYF. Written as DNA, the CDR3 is TGTGCCAGCAGTCCGCAAGAGACCCAGTACTTC.

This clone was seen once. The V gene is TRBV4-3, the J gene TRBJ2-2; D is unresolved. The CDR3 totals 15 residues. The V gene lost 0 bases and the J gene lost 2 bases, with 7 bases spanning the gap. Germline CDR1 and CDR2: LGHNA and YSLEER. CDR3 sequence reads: CASSQDWANTGELFF. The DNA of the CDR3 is TGCGCCAGCAGCCAAGATTGGGCTAACACCGGGGAGCTGTTTTTT.

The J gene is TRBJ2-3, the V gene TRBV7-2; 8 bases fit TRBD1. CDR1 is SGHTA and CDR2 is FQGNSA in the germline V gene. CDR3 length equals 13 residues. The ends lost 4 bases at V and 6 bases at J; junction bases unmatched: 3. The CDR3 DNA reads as TGTGCCAGCAGCTCCTACAGGGGGGATACGCAGTATTTT. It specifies CASSSYRGDTQYF.

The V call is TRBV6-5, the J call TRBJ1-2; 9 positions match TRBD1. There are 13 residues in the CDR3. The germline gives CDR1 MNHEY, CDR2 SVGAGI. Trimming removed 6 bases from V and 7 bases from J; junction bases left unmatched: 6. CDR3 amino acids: CASRTGGAGGYTF. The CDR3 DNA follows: TGTGCCAGCAGAACAGGGGGCGCAGGTGGCTACACCTTC.

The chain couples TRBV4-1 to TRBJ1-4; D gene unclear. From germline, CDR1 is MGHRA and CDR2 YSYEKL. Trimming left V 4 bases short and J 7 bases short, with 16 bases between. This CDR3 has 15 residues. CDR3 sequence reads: CASSPQRGTREKLFF. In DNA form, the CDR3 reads TGCGCCAGCAGCCCCCAGCGTGGTACCCGTGAAAAACTGTTTTTT.

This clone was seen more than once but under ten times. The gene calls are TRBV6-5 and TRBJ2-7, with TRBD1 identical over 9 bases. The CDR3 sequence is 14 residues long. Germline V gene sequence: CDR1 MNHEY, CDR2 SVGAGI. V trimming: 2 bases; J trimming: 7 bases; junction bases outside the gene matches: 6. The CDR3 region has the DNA TGTGCCAGCAGTTACCGGACAGGGGCTGAGGAGCAGTACGTC. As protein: CASSYRTGAEEQYV.

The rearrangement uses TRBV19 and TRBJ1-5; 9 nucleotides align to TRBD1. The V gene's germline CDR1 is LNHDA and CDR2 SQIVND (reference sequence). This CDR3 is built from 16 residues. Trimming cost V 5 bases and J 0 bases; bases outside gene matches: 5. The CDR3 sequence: CASSPGTGLSNQPQHF. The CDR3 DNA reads TGTGCCAGTAGTCCCGGGACAGGGCTTAGCAATCAGCCCCAGCATTTT. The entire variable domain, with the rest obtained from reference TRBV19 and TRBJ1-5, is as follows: DGGITQSPKYLFRKEGQNVTLSCEQNLNHDAMYWYRQDPGQGLRLIYYSQIVNDFQKGDIAEGYSVSREKKESFPLTVTSAQKNPTAFYLCASSPGTGLSNQPQHFGDGTRLSIL.

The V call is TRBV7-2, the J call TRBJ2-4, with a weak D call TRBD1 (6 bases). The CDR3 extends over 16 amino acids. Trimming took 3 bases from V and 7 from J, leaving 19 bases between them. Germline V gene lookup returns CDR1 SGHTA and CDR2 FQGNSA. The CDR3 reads CASSLGTPGTRNIQYF. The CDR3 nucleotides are TGTGCCAGCAGCTTGGGCACCCCAGGGACAAGGAACATTCAGTACTTC.

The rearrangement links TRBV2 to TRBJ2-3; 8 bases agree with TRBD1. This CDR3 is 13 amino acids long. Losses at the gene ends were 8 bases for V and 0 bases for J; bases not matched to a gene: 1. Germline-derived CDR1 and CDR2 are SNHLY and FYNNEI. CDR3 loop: CASRQGSTDTQYF. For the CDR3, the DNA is TGTGCCAGCCGACAGGGGAGCACAGATACGCAGTATTTT.

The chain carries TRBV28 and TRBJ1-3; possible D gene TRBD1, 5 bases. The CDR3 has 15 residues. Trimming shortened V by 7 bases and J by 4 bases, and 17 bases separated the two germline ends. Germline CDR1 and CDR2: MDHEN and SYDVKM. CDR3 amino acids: CASTPGLSRGNTIYF. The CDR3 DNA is TGTGCCAGCACCCCGGGACTCTCGAGGGGAAACACCATATATTTT.

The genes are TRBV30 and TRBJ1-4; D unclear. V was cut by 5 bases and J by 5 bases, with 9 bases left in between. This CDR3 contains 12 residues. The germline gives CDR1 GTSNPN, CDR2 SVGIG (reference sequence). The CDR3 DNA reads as TGTGCCTGGTACAGACGGAATGAAAAACTGTTTTTT. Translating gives CAWYRRNEKLFF.

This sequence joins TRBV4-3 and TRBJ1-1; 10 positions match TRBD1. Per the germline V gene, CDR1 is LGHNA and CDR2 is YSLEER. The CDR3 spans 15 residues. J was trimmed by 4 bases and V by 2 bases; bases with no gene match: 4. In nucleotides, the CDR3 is TGCGCCAGCAGCCAACCCCGGGACAGGGGCACTGAAGCTTTCTTT. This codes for CASSQPRDRGTEAFF.

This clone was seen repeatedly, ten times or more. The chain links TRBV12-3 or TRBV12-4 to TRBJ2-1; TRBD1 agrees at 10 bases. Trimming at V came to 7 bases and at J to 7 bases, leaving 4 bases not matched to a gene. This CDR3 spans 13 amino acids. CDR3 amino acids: CASMGQGLNEQFF. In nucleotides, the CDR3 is TGTGCCAGCATGGGACAGGGGCTAAATGAGCAGTTCTTC.

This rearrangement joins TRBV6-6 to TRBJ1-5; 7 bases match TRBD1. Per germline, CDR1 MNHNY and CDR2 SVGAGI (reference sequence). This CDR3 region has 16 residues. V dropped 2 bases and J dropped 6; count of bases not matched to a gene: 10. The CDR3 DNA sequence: TGTGCCAGCAGTTACCTCCGGGACAGATTGCGTCAGCCCCAGCATTTT. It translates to CASSYLRDRLRQPQHF.

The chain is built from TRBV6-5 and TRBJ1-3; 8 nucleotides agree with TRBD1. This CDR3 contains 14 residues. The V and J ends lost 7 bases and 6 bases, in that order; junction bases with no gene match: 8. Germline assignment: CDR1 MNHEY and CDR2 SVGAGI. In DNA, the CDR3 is TGTGCCAGCATAAAAACAGGGGGAAAAAACACCATATATTTT. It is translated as CASIKTGGKNTIYF.

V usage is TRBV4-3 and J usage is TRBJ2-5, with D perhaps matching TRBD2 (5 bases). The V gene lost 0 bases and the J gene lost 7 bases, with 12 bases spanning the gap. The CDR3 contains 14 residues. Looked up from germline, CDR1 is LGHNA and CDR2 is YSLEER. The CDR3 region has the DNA TGCGCCAGCAGCCAAGAGGCGGAACGGGGGACCCAGTACTTC. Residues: CASSQEAERGTQYF.

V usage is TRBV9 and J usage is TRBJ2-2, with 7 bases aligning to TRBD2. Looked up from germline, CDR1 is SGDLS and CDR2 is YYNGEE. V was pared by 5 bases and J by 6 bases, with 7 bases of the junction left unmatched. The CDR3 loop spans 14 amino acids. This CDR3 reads CASRKGGGPGELFF. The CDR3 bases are TGTGCCAGCAGAAAGGGCGGGGGTCCCGGGGAGCTGTTTTTT.

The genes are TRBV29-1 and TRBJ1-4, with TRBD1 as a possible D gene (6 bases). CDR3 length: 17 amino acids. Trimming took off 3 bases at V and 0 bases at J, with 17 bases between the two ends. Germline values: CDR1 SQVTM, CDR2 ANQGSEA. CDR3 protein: CSVDTGTPTATNEKLFF. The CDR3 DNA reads TGCAGCGTTGATACGGGGACACCGACCGCAACTAATGAAAAACTGTTTTTT.